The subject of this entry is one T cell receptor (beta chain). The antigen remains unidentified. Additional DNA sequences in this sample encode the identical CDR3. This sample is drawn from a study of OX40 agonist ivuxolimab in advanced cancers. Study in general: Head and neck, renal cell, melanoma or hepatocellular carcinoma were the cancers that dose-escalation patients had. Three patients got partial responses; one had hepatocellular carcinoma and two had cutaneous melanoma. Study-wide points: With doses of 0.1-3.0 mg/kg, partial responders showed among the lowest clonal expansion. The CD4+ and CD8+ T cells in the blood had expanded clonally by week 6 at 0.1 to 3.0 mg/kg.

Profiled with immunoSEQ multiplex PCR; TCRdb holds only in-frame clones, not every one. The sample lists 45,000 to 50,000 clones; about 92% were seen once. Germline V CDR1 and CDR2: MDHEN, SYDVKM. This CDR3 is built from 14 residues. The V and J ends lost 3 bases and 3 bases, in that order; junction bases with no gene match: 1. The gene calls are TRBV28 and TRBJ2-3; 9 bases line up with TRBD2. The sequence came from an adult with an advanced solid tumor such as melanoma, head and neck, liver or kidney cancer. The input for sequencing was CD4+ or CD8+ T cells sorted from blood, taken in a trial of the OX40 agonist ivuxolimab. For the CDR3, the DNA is TGTGCCAGCAGTTTCCTAGCGGGGACAGATACGCAGTATTTT. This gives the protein CASSFLAGTDTQYF.